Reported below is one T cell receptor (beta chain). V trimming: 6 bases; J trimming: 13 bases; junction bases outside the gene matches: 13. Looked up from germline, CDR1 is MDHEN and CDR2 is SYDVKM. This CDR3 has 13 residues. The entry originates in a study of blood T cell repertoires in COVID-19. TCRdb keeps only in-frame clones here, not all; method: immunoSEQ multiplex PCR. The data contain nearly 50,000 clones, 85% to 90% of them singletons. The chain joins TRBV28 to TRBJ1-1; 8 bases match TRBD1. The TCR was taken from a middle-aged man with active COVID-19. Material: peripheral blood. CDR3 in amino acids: CASSPPPDREGFF. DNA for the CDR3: TGTGCCAGCAGCCCACCGCCGGACAGGGAGGGTTTCTTT.